The rows below give T cell receptor beta chains drawn from one sample of a study of blood T cell repertoires in COVID-19. Profiled with immunoSEQ multiplex PCR; TCRdb holds only in-frame clones, not every one. This table holds some 300,000 clones, 90% found once. Sequencing input: peripheral blood. The receptors shown here come from a woman in her thirties or forties with COVID-19, enrolled during active disease. The CDR3 runs from the conserved cysteine through the conserved F or W. The D gene is left open where the match is weak. The size of a clone is reported for some rows only, either as once, few or many, or as a class for expanded clones.

TRBJ2-7 | TRBV19 | . | . | CASSRESGVEQYF | TGTGCCAGTAGTAGAGAATCAGGGGTCGAGCAGTACTTC
TRBJ2-7 | TRBV24-1 | . | . | CATSGGYEQYF | TGTGCCACCAGTGGAGGGTACGAGCAGTACTTC
TRBJ1-3 | TRBV4-2 | . | once | CASSHPEATTLSGNTIYF | TGTGCCAGCAGCCATCCCGAGGCGACGACCCTCTCTGGAAACACCATATATTTT
TRBJ1-3 | TRBV5-4 | . | once | CASSLPTGRSGNTIYF | TGTGCCAGCAGCTTGCCAACAGGGCGCTCTGGAAACACCATATATTTT
TRBJ1-5 | TRBV11-3 | TRBD1 | . | CASSLDDWDRGNQPQHF | TGTGCCAGCAGCTTAGATGATTGGGACAGGGGGAATCAGCCCCAGCATTTT
TRBJ1-1 | TRBV6-2/TRBV6-3 | . | . | CASSFPTGGGVAEAFF | TGTGCCAGCAGTTTCCCGACGGGGGGGGGAGTGGCTGAAGCTTTCTTT
TRBJ1-6 | TRBV6-4 | TRBD1 | . | CAINSNRGSSYNSPLHF | TGTGCCATCAACTCGAACAGGGGAAGCTCCTATAATTCACCCCTCCACTTT
TRBJ2-2 | TRBV29-1 | . | once | CSSRQGRDTGELFF | TGCAGCTCCAGACAGGGGAGGGACACCGGGGAGCTGTTTTTT
TRBJ2-5 | TRBV6-1 | TRBD2 | many | CASSELAGGQETQYF | TGTGCCAGCAGTGAACTAGCGGGGGGGCAAGAGACCCAGTACTTC
TRBJ2-3 | TRBV16 | TRBD1 | . | CASSQTGGPPDTQYF | TGTGCCAGCAGCCAAACAGGGGGCCCCCCAGATACGCAGTATTTT
TRBJ2-3 | TRBV15 | . | . | CATSREPLAGTDTQYF | TGTGCCACCAGCAGAGAGCCTCTGGCTGGCACAGATACGCAGTATTTT
TRBJ1-2 | TRBV4-3 | . | . | CASSQDDTTNYGYTF | TGCGCCAGCAGCCAAGATGACACAACGAACTATGGCTACACCTTC
TRBJ1-2 | TRBV6-6 | TRBD1 | few | CASIPRGEINYGYTF | TGTGCCAGCATCCCCAGGGGGGAAATTAACTATGGCTACACCTTC
TRBJ1-5 | TRBV28 | . | . | CASSLGREGQPQHF | TGTGCCAGCAGTTTAGGCAGGGAAGGTCAGCCCCAGCATTTT
TRBJ1-1 | TRBV6-5 | . | . | CASRQGTRQNTEAFF | TGTGCCAGCCGGCAGGGAACCCGTCAGAACACTGAAGCTTTCTTT
TRBJ1-1 | TRBV7-2 | . | . | CASSLIRGAVTEAFF | TGTGCCAGCAGCTTAATTCGGGGGGCGGTCACTGAAGCTTTCTTT
TRBJ2-5 | TRBV6-5 | TRBD2 | once | CASSLGGDLYQYF | TGTGCCAGCAGTTTGGGGGGGGATCTTTACCAGTACTTC
TRBJ2-1 | TRBV19 | . | . | CASSEYTGVRQFF | TGTGCCAGTAGCGAATACACGGGAGTCCGGCAGTTCTTC
TRBJ1-1 | TRBV7-9 | . | . | CASSSRPTENTEAFF | TGTGCCAGCAGCTCCAGACCGACAGAAAACACTGAAGCTTTCTTT
TRBJ2-1 | TRBV6-2/TRBV6-3 | TRBD1 | . | CASSPQFDRVNNEQFF | TGTGCCAGCAGTCCCCAATTCGACAGGGTTAACAATGAGCAGTTCTTC
TRBJ1-2 | TRBV30 | . | . | CAWIIRTGSLNYGYTF | TGTGCCTGGATCATTAGAACAGGGTCCCTTAACTATGGCTACACCTTC
TRBJ2-7 | TRBV30 | . | . | CAWSVGQTYEQYF | TGTGCCTGGAGTGTTGGACAGACCTACGAGCAGTACTTC
TRBJ2-3 | TRBV20-1 | TRBD1 | . | CSASSRDRGSEDTQYF | TGCAGTGCTAGTAGTCGGGACAGGGGGTCGGAGGATACGCAGTATTTT
TRBJ1-1 | TRBV7-3 | TRBD1 | . | CASSSGQLNTEAFF | TGTGCCAGCAGCTCGGGACAGCTCAACACTGAAGCTTTCTTT
TRBJ2-1 | TRBV9 | TRBD2 | . | CASSRPGGGWGTYNEQFF | TGTGCCAGCAGCCGACCTGGCGGGGGTTGGGGAACCTACAATGAGCAGTTCTTC
TRBJ1-1 | TRBV2 | . | . | CASSEGGSGWGDTEAFF | TGTGCCAGCAGTGAAGGAGGCTCAGGATGGGGCGACACTGAAGCTTTCTTT
TRBJ2-5 | TRBV5-4 | TRBD1 | once | CASSLALGQGETQYF | TGTGCCAGCAGCTTGGCCTTAGGACAGGGGGAGACCCAGTACTTC
TRBJ1-2 | TRBV27 | . | . | CASRPAGRGAFGYGYTF | TGTGCCAGCAGGCCTGCCGGACGGGGGGCATTCGGGTATGGCTACACCTTC
TRBJ1-2 | TRBV5-1 | TRBD1 | . | CASSLAGQGAPGYTF | TGCGCCAGCAGCTTGGCCGGACAGGGGGCGCCTGGCTACACCTTC
TRBJ2-7 | TRBV18 | TRBD1 | few | CASSEGTGGGYEQYF | TGTGCCAGCTCTGAGGGGACAGGGGGCGGGTACGAGCAGTACTTC
TRBJ2-3 | TRBV7-2 | . | . | CASSLALQGTQYF | TGTGCCAGCAGCTTAGCGTTGCAGGGAACGCAGTATTTT
TRBJ2-2 | TRBV3-1/TRBV3-2 | . | . | CASSRTASLSAEANTGELFF | TGTGCCAGCAGCCGGACAGCCTCCCTGAGCGCGGAGGCGAACACCGGGGAGCTGTTTTTT
TRBJ2-2 | TRBV28 | TRBD1 | . | CASSLDRGRITGELFF | TGTGCCAGCAGCCTCGACAGGGGGCGCATCACCGGGGAGCTGTTTTTT
TRBJ1-4 | TRBV7-9 | TRBD1 | . | CASSSQMLGQGKEKLFF | TGTGCCAGCAGCTCCCAAATGTTAGGACAGGGAAAGGAAAAACTGTTTTTT
TRBJ2-1 | TRBV27 | TRBD2 | once | CASSLGGGSSYNEQFF | TGTGCCAGCAGTTTAGGCGGCGGGAGCTCCTACAATGAGCAGTTCTTC
TRBJ1-1 | TRBV5-1 | . | . | CASSLVGYSLDLRGNTEAFF | TGCGCCAGCAGCTTGGTCGGGTACAGCTTGGATCTTAGGGGTAACACTGAAGCTTTCTTT
TRBJ1-1 | TRBV4-1 | . | once | CASSQDAGRTLMNTEAFF | TGCGCCAGCAGCCAAGACGCGGGGCGCACTCTAATGAACACTGAAGCTTTCTTT
TRBJ2-7 | TRBV5-6 | TRBD1 | . | CASSLTPGQGADEQYF | TGTGCCAGCAGCCTGACGCCGGGACAGGGGGCCGACGAGCAGTACTTC
TRBJ2-7 | TRBV6-2/TRBV6-3 | TRBD1 | once | CASSYPPDRVNEQYF | TGTGCCAGCAGTTATCCCCCGGACAGGGTGAACGAGCAGTACTTC
TRBJ2-3 | TRBV19 | TRBD2 | . | CASSIWTSLYTDTQYF | TGTGCCAGTAGTATATGGACTAGCCTATACACAGATACGCAGTATTTT
TRBJ1-1 | TRBV7-2 | . | . | CASSLRGGRGPNTEAFF | TGTGCCAGCAGCTTGAGGGGGGGGCGCGGCCCCAACACTGAAGCTTTCTTT
TRBJ2-7 | TRBV27 | TRBD2 | . | CASSLSADGGSLSYEQYF | TGTGCCAGCAGTTTATCTGCGGACGGGGGGTCCCTATCCTACGAGCAGTACTTC
TRBJ1-2 | TRBV19 | TRBD1 | . | CASSRDRGYYGYTF | TGTGCCAGTAGCCGGGACAGGGGGTACTATGGCTACACCTTC
TRBJ2-2 | TRBV11-2 | TRBD2 | . | CASSLLAGLGTGELFF | TGTGCCAGCAGCTTACTAGCGGGGTTGGGGACCGGGGAGCTGTTTTTT
TRBJ2-2 | TRBV28 | TRBD1 | . | CASTRGDRDTGELFF | TGTGCCAGCACCCGGGGGGACAGGGACACCGGGGAGCTGTTTTTT
TRBJ2-1 | TRBV7-9 | . | . | CASSVPQGQSSYNEQFF | TGTGCCAGCAGCGTACCGCAGGGGCAGTCCTCCTACAATGAGCAGTTCTTC
TRBJ1-2 | TRBV9 | TRBD1 | . | CASSPGTGSIDGYTF | TGTGCCAGCAGCCCCGGGACAGGGAGTATAGATGGCTACACCTTC
TRBJ1-4 | TRBV10-3 | TRBD1 | . | CAISETDRDGEKLFF | TGTGCCATCAGTGAGACAGACAGGGATGGTGAAAAACTGTTTTTT
TRBJ1-4 | TRBV5-1 | . | . | CASSLAPGPGNEKLFF | TGCGCCAGCAGCTTGGCCCCAGGTCCTGGTAATGAAAAACTGTTTTTT
TRBJ1-6 | TRBV5-5 | TRBD1 | few | CASSLSPGTGGGNSPLHF | TGTGCCAGCAGCTTGTCCCCAGGGACAGGGGGCGGTAATTCACCCCTCCACTTT
TRBJ1-3 | TRBV6-6 | TRBD1 | . | CASSTGVRSGNTIYF | TGTGCCAGCAGTACAGGGGTCCGCTCTGGAAACACCATATATTTT
TRBJ2-2 | TRBV4-3 | . | . | CASTYSYRGAVF | TGCGCCAGCACCTATTCCTACCGGGGAGCTGTTTTT
TRBJ1-2 | TRBV5-1 | . | . | CASSDLGAGGYTF | TGCGCCAGCTCAGATTTGGGAGCAGGCGGCTACACCTTC
TRBJ2-3 | TRBV7-2 | . | . | CASSLEAGRDTQYF | TGTGCCAGCAGCTTAGAGGCAGGTCGCGATACGCAGTATTTT
TRBJ2-1 | TRBV7-8 | TRBD2 | . | CASSLRIAGGSSYNEQFF | TGTGCCAGCAGCTTACGGATAGCGGGGGGGAGCTCCTACAATGAGCAGTTCTTC
TRBJ1-5 | TRBV5-6 | . | . | CASSLGQANNQPQHF | TGTGCCAGCAGCTTGGGACAGGCGAACAATCAGCCCCAGCATTTT